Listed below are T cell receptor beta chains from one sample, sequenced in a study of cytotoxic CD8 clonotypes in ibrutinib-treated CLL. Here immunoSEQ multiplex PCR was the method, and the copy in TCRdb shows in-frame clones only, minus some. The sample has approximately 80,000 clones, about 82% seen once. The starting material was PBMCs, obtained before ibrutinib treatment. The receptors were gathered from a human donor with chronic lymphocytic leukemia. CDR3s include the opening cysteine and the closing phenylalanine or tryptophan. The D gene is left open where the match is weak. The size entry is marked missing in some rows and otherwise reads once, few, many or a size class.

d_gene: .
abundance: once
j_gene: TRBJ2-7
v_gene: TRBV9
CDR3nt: TGTGCCAGCAGCGTAGGGTGGTCGGGGCAGGGGACACGCGAGCAGTACTTC
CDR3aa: CASSVGWSGQGTREQYF

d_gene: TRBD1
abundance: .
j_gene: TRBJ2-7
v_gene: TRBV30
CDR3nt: TGTGCCTGGAGTGTATTCATGGGACAGGGGCACGAGCAGTACTTC
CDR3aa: CAWSVFMGQGHEQYF

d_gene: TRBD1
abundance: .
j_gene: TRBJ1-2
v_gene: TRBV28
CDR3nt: TGTGCCAGCAGTCCCCGGGACAGGGTTGCGTATGGCTACACCTTC
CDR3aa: CASSPRDRVAYGYTF

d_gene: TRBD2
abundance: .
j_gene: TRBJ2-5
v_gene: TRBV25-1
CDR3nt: TGTGCCAGCAGTGAATTGCGGGGGGGAGCCGGGGAGACCCAGTACTTC
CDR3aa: CASSELRGGAGETQYF

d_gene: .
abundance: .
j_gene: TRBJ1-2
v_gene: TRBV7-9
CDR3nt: TGTGCCAGCAGCTTGGGTGCGGCGGGCTACACCTTC
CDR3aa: CASSLGAAGYTF

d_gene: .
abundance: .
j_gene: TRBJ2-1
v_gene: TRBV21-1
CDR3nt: TGTGCCAGCAGCAATTTCAGACAGGGGTACAATGAGCAGTTCTTC
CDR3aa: CASSNFRQGYNEQFF

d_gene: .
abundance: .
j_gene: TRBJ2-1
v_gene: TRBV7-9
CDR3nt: TGTGCCAGCAGCTTATTGGGGGATTTCGATGAGCAGTTCTTC
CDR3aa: CASSLLGDFDEQFF

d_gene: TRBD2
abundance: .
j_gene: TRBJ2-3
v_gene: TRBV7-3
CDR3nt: TGTGCCAGCAGCGCCTCTAGCGGCAATACGCAGTATTTT
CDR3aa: CASSASSGNTQYF

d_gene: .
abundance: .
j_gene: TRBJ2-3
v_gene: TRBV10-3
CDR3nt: TGTGCCATCAGTGAGCCCCTAGAGAAGACAGCCACTAGCACAGATACGCAGTATTTT
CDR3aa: CAISEPLEKTATSTDTQYF

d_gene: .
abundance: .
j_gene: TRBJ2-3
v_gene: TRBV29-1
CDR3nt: TGCAGCGAGAGGGGCACAGATACGCAGTATTTT
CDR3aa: CSERGTDTQYF

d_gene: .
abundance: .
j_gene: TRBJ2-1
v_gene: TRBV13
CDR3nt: TGTGCCAGCAGGCGCCCCCCAGGGGGGACCTACAATGAGCAGTTCTTC
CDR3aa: CASRRPPGGTYNEQFF

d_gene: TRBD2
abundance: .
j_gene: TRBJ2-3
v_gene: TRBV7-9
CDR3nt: TGTGCCAGCAGCTTATTCCGAGCGGGAGATCATTTCACAGATACGCAGTATTTT
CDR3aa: CASSLFRAGDHFTDTQYF

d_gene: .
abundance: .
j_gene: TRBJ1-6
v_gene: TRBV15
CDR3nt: TGTGCCACCAGCAGAGGTCGGACAGCTCTGGGGAATTCACCCCTCCACTTT
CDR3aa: CATSRGRTALGNSPLHF

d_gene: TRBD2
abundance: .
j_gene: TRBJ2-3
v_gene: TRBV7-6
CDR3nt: TGTGCCAGCAGCCCAGCCAGCGGGATCACAGATACGCAGTATTTT
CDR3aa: CASSPASGITDTQYF

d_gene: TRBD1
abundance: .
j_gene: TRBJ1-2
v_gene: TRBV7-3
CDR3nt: TGTGCCAGCAGCTCGCGGACAGGGCAGGGCTACACCTTC
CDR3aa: CASSSRTGQGYTF

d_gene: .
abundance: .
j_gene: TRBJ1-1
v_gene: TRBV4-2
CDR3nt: TGTGCCAGCAGCCAAGATCCGGGGCCGATGAACACTGAAGCTTTCTTT
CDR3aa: CASSQDPGPMNTEAFF

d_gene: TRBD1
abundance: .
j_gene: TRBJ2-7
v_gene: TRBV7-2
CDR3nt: TGTGCCAGCAGCTTGGGGACAGGTTTCGACGAGCAGTACTTC
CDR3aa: CASSLGTGFDEQYF

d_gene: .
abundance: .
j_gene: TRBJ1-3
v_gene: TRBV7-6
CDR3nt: TGTGCCAGCAGCTTGGGGCGAGTGGTAAACACCATATATTTT
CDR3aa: CASSLGRVVNTIYF

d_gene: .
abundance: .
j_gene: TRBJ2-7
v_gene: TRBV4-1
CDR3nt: TGCGCCAGCAGCCAAGTTGCGGGTCCCTACGAGCAGTACTTC
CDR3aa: CASSQVAGPYEQYF

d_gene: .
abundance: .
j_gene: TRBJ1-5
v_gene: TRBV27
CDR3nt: TGTGCCAGCAGCTCCTGGGGATTCCATCAGCCCCAGCATTTT
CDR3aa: CASSSWGFHQPQHF

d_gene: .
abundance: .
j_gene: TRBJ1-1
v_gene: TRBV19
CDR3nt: TGTGCCAGTAGTACAGAGACCATGAACACTGAAGCTTTCTTT
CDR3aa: CASSTETMNTEAFF

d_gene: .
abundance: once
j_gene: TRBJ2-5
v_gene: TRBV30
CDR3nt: TGTGCCTGGAGCCGGGGCACGCAAGAGACCCAGTACTTC
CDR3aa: CAWSRGTQETQYF

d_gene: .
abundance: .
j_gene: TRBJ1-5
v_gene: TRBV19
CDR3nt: TGTGCCAGTGGAAAGCCGTATATTGGGGGCAATCAGCCCCAGCATTTT
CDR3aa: CASGKPYIGGNQPQHF

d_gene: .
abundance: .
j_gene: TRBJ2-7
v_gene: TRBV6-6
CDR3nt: TGTGCCAGCAGAGGAGCGAGGGACGACTACGAGCAGTACTTC
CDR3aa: CASRGARDDYEQYF

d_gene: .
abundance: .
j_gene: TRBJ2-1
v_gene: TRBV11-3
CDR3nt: TGTGCCAGCAGGACGGACGCGGGAAAGCAGTTCTTC
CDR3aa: CASRTDAGKQFF

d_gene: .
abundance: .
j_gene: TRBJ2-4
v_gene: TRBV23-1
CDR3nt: TGCGCCAGCAGTCAAGATCCTTGGCAGGCCAAAAACATTCAGTACTTC
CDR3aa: CASSQDPWQAKNIQYF

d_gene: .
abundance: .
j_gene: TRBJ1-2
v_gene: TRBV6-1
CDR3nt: TGTGCCAGCAGTGAAAGTTTCGCCGCCATTGTGCGCGGCTACACCTTC
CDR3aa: CASSESFAAIVRGYTF

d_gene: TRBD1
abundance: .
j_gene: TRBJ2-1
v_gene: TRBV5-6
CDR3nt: TGTGCCAGCAGGAGCGGACAGGGCCCCAATGAGCAGTTCTTC
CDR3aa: CASRSGQGPNEQFF

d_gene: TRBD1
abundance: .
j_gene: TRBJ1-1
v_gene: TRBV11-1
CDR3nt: TGTGCCAGCAGCCGGTTAAGACAGGGAATAATGGAAGCTTTCTTT
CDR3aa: CASSRLRQGIMEAFF

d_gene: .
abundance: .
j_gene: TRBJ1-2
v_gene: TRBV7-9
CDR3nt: TGTGCCAGCAACTCTAAGGGCGGCTACACCTTC
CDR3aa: CASNSKGGYTF

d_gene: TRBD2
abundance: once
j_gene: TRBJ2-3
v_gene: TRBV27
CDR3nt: TGTGCCAGCAGTTTCACGGGAGGGCCAGATACGCAGTATTTT
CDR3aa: CASSFTGGPDTQYF